The 10 T cell receptor beta chains given below trace back to one sample, sequenced in a study of response to subunit inactivated influenza vaccine (dated by TCRdb to the late 2010s). Libraries came from RT-PCR. Sequenced on an Illumina HiSeq 2500. TCRdb reprocessing: public reads trimmed at Q25 with fastp, clones called with MiXCR, in-frame beta chains kept. Rows are unified per CDR3 protein, each entry keeping the most common DNA and genes. The sample table lists about 520,000 distinct CDR3 sequences, about 25% of them with a count of one. Approximately 2% of the sample is in the top ten clones. The specimen was CD4+ T cells sorted from PBMCs, collected roughly 5 days after vaccination. The source of these receptors is a man between 45 and 60 years old who received an inactivated influenza vaccine. Donor details come from another sample of the same person, matched by shared clones.

This clonotype was counted a few times. V usage is TRBV21-1 and J usage is TRBJ2-3; TRBD2 was called by the table and not checked on the DNA. TRBV21-1 is labeled a pseudogene. The length of the CDR3 is 14 residues. CDR3 sequence reads: CASRRGGYGDTQYF. The CDR3 region has the DNA TGTGCCAGCAGGCGGGGGGGCTATGGAGATACGCAGTATTTT.

This chain uses TRBV11-3 with TRBJ2-1, with D possibly called TRBD1 or TRBD2 (6 bases each). There are 16 residues in the CDR3. V was pared by 0 bases and J by 3 bases, with 12 bases between. Germline CDR1 is SGHNT and CDR2 is YENEEA. In DNA form, the CDR3 reads TGTGCCAGCAGCTTAGAAGGGGGGCTCAACTACAATGAGCAGTTCTTC. Translating gives CASSLEGGLNYNEQFF.

This clonotype was detected a few times. The chain uses TRBV29-1 and TRBJ1-1; unclear D gene. The CDR3 is made up of 12 amino acids. Germline V gene data show CDR1 as SQVTM and CDR2 as ANQGSEA. Trimming took off 7 bases at V and 1 base at J, with 10 bases between the two ends. CDR3 loop: CSASLGNTEAFF. The CDR3 DNA is TGCAGCGCCTCATTGGGGAACACTGAAGCTTTCTTT.

V and J are TRBV20-1 and TRBJ2-5, with 7 bases lining up with TRBD2. V lost 2 bases to trimming and J lost 7 bases; unmatched junction nucleotides: 7. CDR1 and CDR2 from the germline V gene are DFQATT and SNEGSKA (reference sequence). The CDR3 totals 13 residues. CDR3 amino acids: CSARPGLFGTQYF. DNA for the CDR3: TGCAGTGCTAGACCGGGACTATTTGGGACCCAGTACTTC.

The chain has TRBV14 and TRBJ2-5; D is unresolved. The V and J ends lost 0 bases and 7 bases respectively, with 9 bases between them. Germline values: CDR1 SGHDN, CDR2 FVKESK. This CDR3 contains 13 residues. DNA of the CDR3: TGTGCCAGCAGCCAAGAATACGTCGGGACCCAGTACTTC. Translating gives CASSQEYVGTQYF.

This clonotype was seen repeatedly, ten times or more. The V and J genes are TRBV20-1 and TRBJ2-3, with no clear D. V lost 6 bases, J lost 1 base, and 14 bases lay in between. There are 14 residues in the CDR3. Germline CDR1 is DFQATT and CDR2 is SNEGSKA (reference sequence). The CDR3 bases are TGCAGTGCCTCCGACGCCCTCCGCACAGATACGCAGTATTTT. Translated: CSASDALRTDTQYF.

The chain links TRBV5-6 to TRBJ2-7, with no clear D. The CDR3 sequence is 13 residues long. Trimming removed 0 bases from V and 6 bases from J, with 10 bases in between. Germline V CDR1 and CDR2: SGHDT, YYEEEE. The CDR3 DNA reads TGTGCCAGCAGCTTGGGCAGATGGGGCGAGCAGTACTTC. Amino acids: CASSLGRWGEQYF.

The chain couples TRBV7-9 to TRBJ2-2; D is unresolved. Germline assignment: CDR1 SEHNR and CDR2 FQNEAQ (reference sequence). V lost 5 bases and J lost 5, with 9 bases in between. The CDR3 is 13 residues long. The CDR3 bases are TGTGCCAGCAGCCCCCATCAAACCGGGGAGCTGTTTTTT. Translating gives CASSPHQTGELFF. The whole variable domain, remainder taken from reference TRBV7-9 and TRBJ2-2, is DTGVSQNPRHKITKRGQNVTFRCDPISEHNRLYWYRQTLGQGPEFLTYFQNEAQLEKSRLLSDRFSAERPKGSFSTLEIQRTEQGDSAMYLCASSPHQTGELFFGEGSRLTVL.

This clonotype has only a few counts. The chain links TRBV24-1 to TRBJ2-1; 7 nucleotides agree with TRBD1. The germline gives CDR1 KGHDR, CDR2 SFDVKD. The CDR3 runs to 13 residues. V shed 5 bases and J 6 bases; nucleotides not matched to a gene: 3. The CDR3 coding sequence is TGTGCCACCAGTGCGGCAGGGGGCAATGAGCAGTTCTTC. It yields the protein CATSAAGGNEQFF.

The V call is TRBV4-3, the J call TRBJ1-6; D possibly corresponds to TRBD1 (6 bases). The germline V and J ends were trimmed by 5 bases and 5 bases, with 13 bases remaining between them. This CDR3 is built from 15 residues. Germline CDR1 and CDR2: LGHNA and YSLEER. The CDR3 DNA reads as TGCGCCAGCAGCTTGACCAGGGGTAATAATTCACCCCTCCACTTT. Translated: CASSLTRGNNSPLHF.